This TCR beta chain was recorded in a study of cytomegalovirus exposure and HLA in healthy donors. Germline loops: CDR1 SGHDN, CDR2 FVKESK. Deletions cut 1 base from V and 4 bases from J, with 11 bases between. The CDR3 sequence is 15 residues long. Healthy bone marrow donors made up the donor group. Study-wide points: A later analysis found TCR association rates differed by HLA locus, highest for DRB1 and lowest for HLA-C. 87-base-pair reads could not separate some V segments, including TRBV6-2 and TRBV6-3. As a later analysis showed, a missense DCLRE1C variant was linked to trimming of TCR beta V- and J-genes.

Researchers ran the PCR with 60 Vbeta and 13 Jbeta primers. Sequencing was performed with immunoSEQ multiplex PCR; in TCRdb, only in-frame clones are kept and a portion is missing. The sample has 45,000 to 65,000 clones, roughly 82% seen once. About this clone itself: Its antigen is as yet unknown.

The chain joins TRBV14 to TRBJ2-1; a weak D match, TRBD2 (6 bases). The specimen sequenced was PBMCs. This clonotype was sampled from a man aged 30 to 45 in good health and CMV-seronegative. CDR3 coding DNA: TGTGCCAGCAGCCAAGGAGCCGGGGGTTACAATGAGCAGTTCTTC. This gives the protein CASSQGAGGYNEQFF. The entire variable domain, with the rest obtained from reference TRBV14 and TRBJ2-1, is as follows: EAGVTQFPSHSVIEKGQTVTLRCDPISGHDNLYWYRRVMGKEIKFLLHFVKESKQDESGMPNNRFLAERTGGTYSTLKVQPAELEDSGVYFCASSQGAGGYNEQFFGPGTRLTVL.